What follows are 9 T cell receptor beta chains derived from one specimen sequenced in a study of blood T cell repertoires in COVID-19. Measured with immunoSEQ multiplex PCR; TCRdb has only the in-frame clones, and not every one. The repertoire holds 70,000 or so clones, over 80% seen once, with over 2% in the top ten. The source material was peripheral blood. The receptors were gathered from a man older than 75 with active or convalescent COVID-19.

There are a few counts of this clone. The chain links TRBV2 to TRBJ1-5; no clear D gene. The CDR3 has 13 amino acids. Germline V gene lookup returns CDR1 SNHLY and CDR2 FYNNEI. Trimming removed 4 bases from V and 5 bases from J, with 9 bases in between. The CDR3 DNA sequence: TGTGCCAGCAGTGTGGAGTTTTATCAGCCCCAGCATTTT. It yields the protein CASSVEFYQPQHF. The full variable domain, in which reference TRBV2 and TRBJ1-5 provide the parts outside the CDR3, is EPEVTQTPSHQVTQMGQEVILRCVPISNHLYFYWYRQILGQKVEFLVSFYNNEISEKSEIFDDQFSVERPDGSNFTLKIRSTKLEDSAMYFCASSVEFYQPQHFGDGTRLSIL.

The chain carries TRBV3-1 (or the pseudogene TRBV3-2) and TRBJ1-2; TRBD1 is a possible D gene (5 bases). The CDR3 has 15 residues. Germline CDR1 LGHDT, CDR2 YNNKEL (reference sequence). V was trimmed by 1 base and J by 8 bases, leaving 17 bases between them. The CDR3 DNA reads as TGTGCCAGCAGCCAAGGCCCTCAGGGACTTGAAGGCTACACCTTC. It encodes CASSQGPQGLEGYTF.

CDR3 loop: CAWSAGAGGTYEQYF. The DNA of the CDR3 is TGTGCCTGGAGTGCCGGAGCGGGGGGAACCTACGAGCAGTACTTC. This chain connects TRBV30 to TRBJ2-7, with TRBD2 identical over 9 bases. CDR1 is GTSNPN and CDR2 is SVGIG in the germline V gene (reference sequence). The CDR3 sequence is 15 residues long. Trimming removed 1 base from V and 2 bases from J; junction bases left unmatched: 6.

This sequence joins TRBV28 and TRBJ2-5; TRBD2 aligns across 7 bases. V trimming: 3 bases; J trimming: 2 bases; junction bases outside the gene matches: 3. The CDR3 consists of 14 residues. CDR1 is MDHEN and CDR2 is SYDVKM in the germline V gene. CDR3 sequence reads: CASSFSSGQETQYF. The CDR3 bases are TGTGCCAGCAGTTTTTCTAGCGGTCAAGAGACCCAGTACTTC.

This CDR3 is CASSLKGARSPGELFF. The CDR3 DNA follows: TGTGCCAGCAGCTTAAAAGGGGCCAGGTCTCCCGGGGAGCTGTTTTTT. This chain links TRBV7-2 with TRBJ2-2; TRBD1 might be the D (5 bases). The V gene lost 2 bases and the J gene lost 6 bases, with 16 bases spanning the gap. There are 16 residues in the CDR3. Per the germline V gene, CDR1 is SGHTA and CDR2 is FQGNSA. The full variable domain, with the rest looked up from reference TRBV7-2 and TRBJ2-2, is GAGVSQSPSNKVTEKGKDVELRCDPISGHTALYWYRQSLGQGLEFLIYFQGNSAPDKSGLPSDRFSAERTGGSVSTLTIQRTQQEDSAVYLCASSLKGARSPGELFFGEGSRLTVL.

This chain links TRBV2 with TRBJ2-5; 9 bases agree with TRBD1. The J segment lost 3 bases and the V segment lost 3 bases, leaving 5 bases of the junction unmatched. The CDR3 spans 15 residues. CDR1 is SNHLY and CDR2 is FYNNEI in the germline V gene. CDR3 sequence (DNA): TGTGCCAGCAGTGATGGGGACAGGGCAAAAGAGACCCAGTACTTC. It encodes CASSDGDRAKETQYF.

CDR3 protein: CASSQDPGKAFF. The CDR3 DNA reads TGTGCCAGCAGCCAAGACCCAGGGAAAGCTTTCTTT. The J gene is TRBJ1-1, the V gene TRBV3-1 (or the pseudogene TRBV3-2), with a weak D call TRBD1 (5 bases). V was clipped by 0 bases and J by 9 bases, with 8 bases between them. CDR1 and CDR2 (germline): LGHDT, YNNKEL (reference sequence). The CDR3 is 12 residues long.

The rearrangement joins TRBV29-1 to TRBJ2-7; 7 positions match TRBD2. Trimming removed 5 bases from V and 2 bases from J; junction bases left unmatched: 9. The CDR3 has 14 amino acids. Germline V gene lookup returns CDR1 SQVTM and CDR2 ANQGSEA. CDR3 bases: TGCAGCGTTCGCCCTAGCGGTCCTACCTACGAGCAGTACTTC. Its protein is CSVRPSGPTYEQYF.

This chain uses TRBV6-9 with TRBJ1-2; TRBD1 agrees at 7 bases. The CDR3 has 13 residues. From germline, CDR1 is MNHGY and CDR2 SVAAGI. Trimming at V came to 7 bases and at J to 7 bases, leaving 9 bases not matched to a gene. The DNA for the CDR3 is TGTGCCAGCAACCTAAGACAGGGTGCTGGCTACACCTTC. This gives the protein CASNLRQGAGYTF.